This record looks at one T cell receptor beta chain sequence and its context. Antigen: not known. CDR3 size: 14 residues. The germline V gene has CDR1 SGHVS and CDR2 FNYEAQ. V lost 5 bases, J lost 4 bases, and 4 bases stayed unmatched. The time point: patch test 2, 6 weeks after DPC sensitization. Treatment specified: therapeutic diphenylcyclopropenone sensitization with weekly scalp DPC. This sample stems from a study of human T cells and chemical hapten exposure. TCRdb re-called the RACE reads with MiXCR, one entry per CDR3 protein. The table shows about 85,000 distinct CDR3 sequences, with roughly 11% occurring only once. Regarding the study as a whole: No shift was seen in TCRs above 1 in 1000 frequency with DPC sensitization.

This clonotype was obtained from a man younger than 35 with alopecia areata. Some clones in this sample may be carry-over from other donors' samples. The material sequenced was whole blood, taken in connection with sensitization to the hapten diphenylcyclopropenone (DPC). The rearrangement uses TRBV7-6 and TRBJ1-5; 8 bases fit TRBD1. The CDR3 is CASSTGQANQPQHF. The CDR3 nucleotides are TGTGCCAGCAGCACGGGACAGGCTAATCAGCCCCAGCATTTT. Filled out from reference TRBV7-6 and TRBJ1-5, the complete variable domain reads GAGVSQSPRYKVTKRGQDVALRCDPISGHVSLYWYRQALGQGPEFLTYFNYEAQQDKSGLPNDRFSAERPEGSISTLTIQRTEQRDSAMYRCASSTGQANQPQHFGDGTRLSIL.